This TCR beta chain comes out of a study of cytomegalovirus exposure and HLA in healthy donors. For the study at large: The early release's HLA-typed donors yielded about 85 million unique TCRs.

Study-level points and caveats: Investigators reported 164 TCR beta chains as tied to cytomegalovirus.

13 Jbeta primers and 60 Vbeta primers were used for the PCR. This table comes from immunoSEQ multiplex PCR, and its TCRdb copy is limited to in-frame clones, with some not included. This sample's clone table lists some 130,000 clones. About this clone itself: Its antigen is unknown.

The CDR3 spans 16 residues. Trimming took 2 bases from V and 7 from J; bases not matched to a gene: 14. CDR1 and CDR2 from the germline V gene are MGHRA and YSYEKL. This clonotype was sampled from a woman in her thirties or forties in good health and CMV-seropositive. Sample: PBMCs. The chain joins TRBV4-1 to TRBJ2-7; 7 bases agree with TRBD1. CDR3 DNA sequence: TGCGCCAGCAGCCAACCGCCCGGGACAGATCCTATTGAGCAGTACTTC. Amino acid sequence: CASSQPPGTDPIEQYF.